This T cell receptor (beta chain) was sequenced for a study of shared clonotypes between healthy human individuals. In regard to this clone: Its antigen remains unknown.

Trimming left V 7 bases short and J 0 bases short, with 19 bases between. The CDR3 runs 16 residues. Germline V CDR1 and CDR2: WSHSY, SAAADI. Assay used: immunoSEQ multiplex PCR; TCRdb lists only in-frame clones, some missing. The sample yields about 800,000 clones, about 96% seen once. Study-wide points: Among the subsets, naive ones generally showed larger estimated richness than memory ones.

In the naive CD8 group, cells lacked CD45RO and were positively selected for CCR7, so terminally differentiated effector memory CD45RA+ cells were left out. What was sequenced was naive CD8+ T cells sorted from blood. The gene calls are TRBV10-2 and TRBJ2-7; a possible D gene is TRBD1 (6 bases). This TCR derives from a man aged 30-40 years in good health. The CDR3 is CASTVYREPGSYEQYF. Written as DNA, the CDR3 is TGCGCCAGCACCGTATACAGGGAACCCGGCTCCTACGAGCAGTACTTC.